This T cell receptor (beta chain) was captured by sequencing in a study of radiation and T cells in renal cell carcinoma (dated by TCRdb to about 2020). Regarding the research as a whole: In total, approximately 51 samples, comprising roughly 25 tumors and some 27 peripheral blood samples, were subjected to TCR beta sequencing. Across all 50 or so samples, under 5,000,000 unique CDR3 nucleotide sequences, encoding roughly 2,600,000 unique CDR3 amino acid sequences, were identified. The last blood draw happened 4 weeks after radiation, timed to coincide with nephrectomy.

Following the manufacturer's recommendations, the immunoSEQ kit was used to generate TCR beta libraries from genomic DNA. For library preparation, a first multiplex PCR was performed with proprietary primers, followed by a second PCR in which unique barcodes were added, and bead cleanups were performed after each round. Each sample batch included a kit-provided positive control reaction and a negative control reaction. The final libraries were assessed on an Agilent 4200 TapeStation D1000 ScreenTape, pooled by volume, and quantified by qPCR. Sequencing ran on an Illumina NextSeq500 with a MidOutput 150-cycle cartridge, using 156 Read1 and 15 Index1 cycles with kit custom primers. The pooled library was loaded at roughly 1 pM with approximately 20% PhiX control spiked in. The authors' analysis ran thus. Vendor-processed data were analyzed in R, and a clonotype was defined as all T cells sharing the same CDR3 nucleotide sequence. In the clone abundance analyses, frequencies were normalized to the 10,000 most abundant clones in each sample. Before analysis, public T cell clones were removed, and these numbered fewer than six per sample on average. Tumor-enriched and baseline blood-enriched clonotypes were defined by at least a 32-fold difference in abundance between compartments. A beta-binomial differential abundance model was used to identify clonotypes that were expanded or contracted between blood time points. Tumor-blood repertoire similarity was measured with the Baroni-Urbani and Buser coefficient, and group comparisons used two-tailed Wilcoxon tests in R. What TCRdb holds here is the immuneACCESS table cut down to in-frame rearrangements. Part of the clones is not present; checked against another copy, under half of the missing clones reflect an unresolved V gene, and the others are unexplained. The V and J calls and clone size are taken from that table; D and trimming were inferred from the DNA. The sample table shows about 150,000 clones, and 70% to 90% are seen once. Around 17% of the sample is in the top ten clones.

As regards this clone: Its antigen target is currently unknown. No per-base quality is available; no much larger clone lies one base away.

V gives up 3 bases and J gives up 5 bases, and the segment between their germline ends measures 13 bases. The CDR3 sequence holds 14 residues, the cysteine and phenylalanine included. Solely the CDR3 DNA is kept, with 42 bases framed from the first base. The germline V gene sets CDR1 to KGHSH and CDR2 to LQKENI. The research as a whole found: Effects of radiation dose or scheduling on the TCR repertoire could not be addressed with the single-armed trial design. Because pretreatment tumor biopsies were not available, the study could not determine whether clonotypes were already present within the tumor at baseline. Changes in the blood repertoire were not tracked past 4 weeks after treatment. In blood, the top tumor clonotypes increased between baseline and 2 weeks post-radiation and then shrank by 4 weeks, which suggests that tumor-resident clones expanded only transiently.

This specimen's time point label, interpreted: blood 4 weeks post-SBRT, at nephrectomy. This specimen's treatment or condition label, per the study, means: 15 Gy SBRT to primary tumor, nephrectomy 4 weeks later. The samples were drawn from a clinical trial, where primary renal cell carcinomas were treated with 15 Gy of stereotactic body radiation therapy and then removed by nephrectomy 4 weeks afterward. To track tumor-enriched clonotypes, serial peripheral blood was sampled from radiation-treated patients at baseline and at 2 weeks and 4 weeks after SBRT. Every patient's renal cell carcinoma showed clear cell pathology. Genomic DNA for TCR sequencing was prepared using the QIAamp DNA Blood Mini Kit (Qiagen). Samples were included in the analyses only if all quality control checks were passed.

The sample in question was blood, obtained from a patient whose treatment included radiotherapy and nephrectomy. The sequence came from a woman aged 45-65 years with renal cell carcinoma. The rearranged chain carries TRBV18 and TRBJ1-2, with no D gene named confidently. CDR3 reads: CASSPEGRPYGYTF. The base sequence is TGTGCCAGCTCACCGGAGGGCAGGCCATATGGCTACACCTTC. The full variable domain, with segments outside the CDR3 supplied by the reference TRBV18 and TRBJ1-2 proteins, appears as NAGVMQNPRHLVRRRGQEARLRCSPMKGHSHVYWYRQLPEEGLKFMVYLQKENIIDESGMPKERFSAEFPKEGPSILRIQQVVRGDSAAYFCASSPEGRPYGYTFGSGTRLTVV.